A selection of T cell receptor beta chains follows, all from one sample in a study of blood T cell repertoires in COVID-19. TCRdb's table, derived via immunoSEQ multiplex PCR, lists solely in-frame clones and lacks some. The sample has approximately 210,000 clones, around 81% seen once. The sequenced material came from peripheral blood. These TCRs come from a man aged 55-75 years with COVID-19, enrolled during active disease. CDR3s include the opening cysteine and the closing phenylalanine or tryptophan. A D gene is named only where the DNA matches it firmly. Rows may omit the clone size; those that give it use once, few, many or a size class.

CDR3 length,V gene,D gene,clone size,J gene,CDR3 protein,CDR3 DNA
18,TRBV5-4,TRBD2,.,TRBJ2-7,CASRTGTSGRAGSYEQYF,TGTGCCAGCAGGACCGGGACTAGCGGGAGGGCCGGGTCCTACGAGCAGTACTTC
15,TRBV5-1,.,once,TRBJ2-7,CASSRKTHGGDEQYF,TGCGCCAGCAGCCGAAAGACGCATGGGGGCGACGAGCAGTACTTC
14,TRBV6-4,TRBD2,.,TRBJ2-3,CASSKGAGGDTQYF,TGTGCCAGCAGTAAGGGTGCGGGGGGAGATACGCAGTATTTT
16,TRBV5-8,TRBD2,.,TRBJ2-3,CASSLSSAGEGDTQYF,TGTGCCAGCAGCTTGAGCTCCGCGGGAGAGGGAGATACGCAGTATTTT
13,TRBV5-4,.,.,TRBJ1-2,CASSPDNNYGYTF,TGTGCCAGCAGCCCGGACAATAACTATGGCTACACCTTC
17,TRBV16,TRBD1,.,TRBJ1-5,CASSPNLGQGGNQPQHF,TGTGCCAGCAGCCCCAACCTTGGACAGGGCGGCAATCAGCCCCAGCATTTT
13,TRBV10-2,.,.,TRBJ1-1,CASRGAPNTEAFF,TGCGCCAGCAGAGGGGCCCCGAACACTGAAGCTTTCTTT
14,TRBV28,TRBD1,.,TRBJ2-3,CVSSLSGGGDTQYF,TGTGTCAGCAGTTTATCAGGGGGTGGAGATACGCAGTATTTT
15,TRBV18,TRBD1,.,TRBJ1-1,CAGRDRGILRGEAFF,TGTGCCGGCCGGGACAGGGGGATTTTAAGGGGTGAAGCTTTCTTT
14,TRBV6-1,.,few,TRBJ1-1,CASSEDRGDTEAFF,TGTGCCAGCAGTGAAGACCGGGGGGACACTGAAGCTTTCTTT
16,TRBV5-1,.,.,TRBJ1-1,CASKASVGGQGTEAFF,TGCGCCAGCAAAGCATCGGTCGGGGGGCAGGGCACTGAAGCTTTCTTT
17,TRBV5-6,.,.,TRBJ2-7,CASSHDRSEVLSYEQYF,TGTGCCAGCAGCCACGATCGGAGCGAGGTTCTCTCCTACGAGCAGTACTTC
14,TRBV25-1,.,.,TRBJ1-2,CASSESGRLYGYTF,TGTGCCAGCAGTGAATCAGGGAGGCTCTATGGCTACACCTTC
11,TRBV12-3/TRBV12-4,.,.,TRBJ1-1,CASSHRAEAFF,TGTGCCAGCAGTCACCGGGCTGAAGCTTTCTTT
15,TRBV5-5,.,.,TRBJ2-2,CASSRAGKNTGELFF,TGTGCCAGCTCCCGGGCAGGGAAGAACACCGGGGAGCTGTTTTTT
13,TRBV29-1,.,.,TRBJ2-7,CSALQGTAYEQYF,TGCAGCGCGTTACAGGGTACGGCCTACGAGCAGTACTTC
16,TRBV7-2,.,.,TRBJ2-7,CASSSRREGSSYEQYF,TGTGCCAGCAGCTCCAGAAGAGAGGGAAGCTCCTACGAGCAGTACTTC